This T cell receptor (beta chain) was identified in a study of shared clonotypes between healthy human individuals. General study results and limits: Clonotypes which were not shared had lower generation probabilities than clonotypes that all four donors shared.

The data were produced by immunoSEQ multiplex PCR, yet TCRdb's version contains in-frame clones alone and is incomplete. The table includes some 2,100,000 clones, roughly 91% detected once. Germline-derived CDR1 and CDR2 are MGHDK and SYGVNS. The CDR3 is 11 residues long. The V gene lost 1 base and the J gene lost 9 bases, with 7 bases spanning the gap. CD45RO-negative CD8 cells positively selected for CCR7 made up the naive population, which excluded terminally differentiated effector memory CD45RA+ cells. Details on this clone: Its specificity is unknown.

V gene TRBV25-1 combines with J gene TRBJ2-7; no clear D. The specimen was naive CD8+ T cells from PBMCs. The clonotype comes from a man younger than 35 in good health. Some clones in this sample may be carry-over from other donors' samples. Written as DNA, the CDR3 is TGTGCCAGCAGTGAATCCCTCTGGCAGTACTTC. Its protein product is CASSESLWQYF.